This T cell receptor beta chain was retrieved from a study of T-cell memory formation after mild COVID-19. Overall study results and limits: Detection of some responders pre-infection suggested pre-existing cross-reactive memory T cells participated.

CDR1 SGHRS and CDR2 YFSETQ come from the germline V gene. V was clipped by 0 bases and J by 4 bases; unmatched bases: 4. This CDR3 comprises 16 residues. This clonotype occurred a few times. Its specificity is unknown. A 5'RACE reaction primed in the constant segment made cDNA libraries of TCR alpha and TCR beta, and these carried sample barcodes and UMIs. TCRdb used MiXCR to reprocess the 5' RACE reads, holding one entry per CDR3 protein. The sample holds approximately 290,000 distinct CDR3 sequences, just under 20% seen once. The source is a man between 18 and 35 years old who had mild COVID-19 (a few samples of this study predate the infection). Cell type and time point are not known. The chain employs TRBV5-1 and TRBJ2-1; the match to TRBD2 covers 10 bases. The material sequenced was PBMCs or a T cell subset sorted from them (not recorded which). The CDR3 DNA is TGCGCCAGCAGCTTGGTGAGCGGGGGGGCATACAATGAGCAGTTCTTC. Its translation is CASSLVSGGAYNEQFF.